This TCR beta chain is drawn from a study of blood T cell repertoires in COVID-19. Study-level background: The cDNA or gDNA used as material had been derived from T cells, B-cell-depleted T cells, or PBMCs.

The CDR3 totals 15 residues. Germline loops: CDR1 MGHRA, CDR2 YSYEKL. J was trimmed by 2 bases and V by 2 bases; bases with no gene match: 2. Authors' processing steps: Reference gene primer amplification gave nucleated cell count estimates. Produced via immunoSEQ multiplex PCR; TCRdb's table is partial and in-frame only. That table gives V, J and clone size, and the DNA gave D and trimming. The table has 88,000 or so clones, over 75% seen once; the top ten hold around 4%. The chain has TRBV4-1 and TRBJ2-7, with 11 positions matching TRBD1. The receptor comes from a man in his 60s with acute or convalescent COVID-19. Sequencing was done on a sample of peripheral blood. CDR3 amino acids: CASSQPGQGAYEQYF. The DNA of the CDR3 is TGCGCCAGCAGCCAACCGGGACAGGGGGCCTACGAGCAGTACTTC.